A single sample is the source of the 19 T cell receptor beta chains below, sequenced in a study of shared clonotypes between healthy human individuals. Sequenced by immunoSEQ multiplex PCR; TCRdb stores in-frame clones only, minus some. The sample lists some 490,000 clones; over 70% were seen once. Sequencing used PBMCs. The receptor source for this set is a woman aged 40 to 55 in good health. Some clones in this sample may be carry-over from other donors' samples.

The chain carries TRBV5-1 and TRBJ2-1, with D possibly matching TRBD2 (5 bases). This CDR3 spans 13 amino acids. CDR1 SGHRS and CDR2 YFSETQ come from the germline V gene. Between the trimmed V and J ends, which lost 0 bases and 9 bases, there was a span of 10 bases. DNA of the CDR3: TGCGCCAGCAGCTTGGAGGGAGTCCCTGAGCAGTTCTTC. It codes for CASSLEGVPEQFF.

The CDR3 coding sequence is TGTGCCAGCAGTTTCACAGGGGGCCAAGGCTACACCTTC. Amino acid sequence: CASSFTGGQGYTF. V and J are TRBV6-5 and TRBJ1-2; 9 positions agree with TRBD1. The trim removed 4 bases at V and 8 bases at J, leaving 5 bases unmatched. This CDR3 comprises 13 residues. CDR1 MNHEY and CDR2 SVGAGI come from the germline V gene.

This clone appeared once. CDR3 protein: CASSIRLDRTYEQYF. CDR3 nucleotides: TGTGCCAGTAGTATTCGTTTGGACAGGACCTACGAGCAGTACTTC. The rearrangement links TRBV19 to TRBJ2-7, with 7 positions matching TRBD1. The V segment lost 3 bases and the J segment 2 bases; nucleotides outside the gene matches: 7. CDR3 size: 15 residues. CDR1 is LNHDA, CDR2 SQIVND, per germline (reference sequence).

Remarks on this clone: The identical CDR3 is also encoded by other nucleotide sequences in the sample. This chain connects TRBV18 to TRBJ2-7; TRBD1 might be the D (5 bases). Germline CDR1 reads KGHSH; CDR2 reads LQKENI. This CDR3 contains 13 residues. Deletions cut 3 bases from V and 0 bases from J, with 6 bases between. CDR3 in amino acids: CASSPDTSYEQYF. CDR3 DNA: TGTGCCAGCTCACCGGACACCTCCTACGAGCAGTACTTC.

The chain has TRBV11-2 and TRBJ1-4; weak D call: TRBD1 (5 bases). The V gene lost 5 bases and the J gene lost 7 bases, with 17 bases spanning the gap. Germline loops: CDR1 SGHAT, CDR2 FQNNGV. CDR3 length equals 15 residues. In DNA, the CDR3 is TGTGCCAGCAGCCCCACAGGAATAATAGTTGAAAAACTGTTTTTT. Its protein is CASSPTGIIVEKLFF.

The chain uses TRBV19 and TRBJ2-2, with TRBD1 matching 8 bases. V gave up 10 bases and J gave up 6 bases; unmatched junction bases: 13. The germline CDR1 and CDR2 sequences are LNHDA and SQIVND (reference sequence). This CDR3 has 15 amino acids. This CDR3 reads CATASRTGRPGELFF. The CDR3 DNA reads TGTGCCACCGCGTCCCGGACAGGGAGGCCCGGGGAGCTGTTTTTT.

The V and J genes are TRBV29-1 and TRBJ2-3; tentative D call: TRBD2 (6 bases). Germline assignment: CDR1 SQVTM and CDR2 ANQGSEA. V gave up 4 bases and J gave up 1 base, with 9 bases separating them. This CDR3 is built from 13 residues. The CDR3 bases are TGCAGCGTTGGGGGCGGGGGCACAGATACGCAGTATTTT. It specifies CSVGGGGTDTQYF.

The rearrangement joins TRBV10-3 to TRBJ1-1; D uncertain. Trimming removed 3 bases from V and 5 bases from J, with 13 bases in between. The CDR3 consists of 14 residues. The germline V gene has CDR1 ENHRY and CDR2 SYGVKD. DNA of the CDR3: TGTGCCATCAGTGAAGGACCCCGAAGGACTGAAGCTTTCTTT. It codes for CAISEGPRRTEAFF.

V usage is TRBV27 and J usage is TRBJ1-2; D perhaps matches TRBD1 (5 bases). Trimming removed 7 bases at V and 0 bases at J, with 12 bases between. The CDR3 totals 14 residues. CDR1 is MNHEY, CDR2 SMNVEV, per germline (reference sequence). The CDR3 loop reads CASKGQGSNYGYTF. The DNA of the CDR3 is TGTGCCAGCAAAGGGCAGGGTTCTAACTATGGCTACACCTTC.

V is TRBV5-1 and J is TRBJ2-1; 9 bases match TRBD2. Germline CDR1 reads SGHRS; CDR2 reads YFSETQ. This CDR3 has 15 residues. V lost 0 bases to trimming and J lost 7 bases; unmatched junction nucleotides: 5. The CDR3 loop is CASSLASAGGNEQFF. CDR3 coding DNA: TGCGCCAGCAGCTTGGCCTCTGCGGGAGGGAATGAGCAGTTCTTC.

The genes are TRBV18 and TRBJ1-2; 7 nucleotides agree with TRBD1. Looked up from germline, CDR1 is KGHSH and CDR2 is LQKENI. The CDR3 extends over 15 amino acids. V shed 3 bases and J 3 bases; nucleotides not matched to a gene: 7. The CDR3 DNA is TGTGCCAGCTCACCGGGACAGCCTCCTGACTATGGCTACACCTTC. Protein product: CASSPGQPPDYGYTF.

The V gene is TRBV5-1, the J gene TRBJ2-5, with no clear D. There are 13 residues in the CDR3. Between the trimmed V and J ends, which lost 4 bases and 3 bases, there was a span of 10 bases. The germline V gene encodes CDR1 SGHRS and CDR2 YFSETQ. The CDR3 here is CASSGRPEETQYF. In DNA form, the CDR3 reads TGCGCCAGCAGCGGCCGTCCGGAAGAGACCCAGTACTTC.

This clone appeared a single time. V is TRBV6-5 and J is TRBJ1-1, with 8 bases matching TRBD1. The germline gives CDR1 MNHEY, CDR2 SVGAGI. J gave up 6 bases and V 6 bases, and 6 bases lay outside the gene matches. The CDR3 is 13 amino acids. CDR3 sequence reads: CASSTTGVAEAFF. The CDR3 DNA follows: TGTGCCAGCAGCACGACAGGGGTCGCTGAAGCTTTCTTT.

The chain joins TRBV27 to TRBJ2-7, with D perhaps TRBD2 (6 bases). V was cut by 3 bases and J by 2 bases, with 11 bases left in between. CDR3 length: 14 amino acids. CDR1 MNHEY and CDR2 SMNVEV come from the germline V gene (reference sequence). The CDR3 loop is CASSFSGVPYEQYF. The DNA for the CDR3 is TGTGCCAGCAGTTTTTCGGGAGTCCCCTACGAGCAGTACTTC.

The chain links TRBV2 to TRBJ1-5; 10 bases map to TRBD1. The length of the CDR3 is 15 residues. V was pared by 8 bases and J by 7 bases, with 11 bases of the junction left unmatched. Germline CDR1 reads SNHLY; CDR2 reads FYNNEI. This CDR3 reads CASETDRGRWQPQHF. The CDR3 nucleotides are TGTGCCAGCGAAACCGACAGGGGGCGGTGGCAGCCCCAGCATTTT.

Many counts were recorded for this clone. The chain has TRBV5-8 and TRBJ1-6; D ambiguous. Trimming removed 2 bases at V and 8 bases at J, with 5 bases between. Germline V gives CDR1 SGHTS, CDR2 YDEGEE. The CDR3 extends over 12 amino acids. The CDR3: CASSFGYSPLHF. The CDR3 DNA reads TGTGCCAGCAGCTTCGGTTATTCACCCCTCCACTTT. The whole variable domain, remainder taken from reference TRBV5-8 and TRBJ1-6, is EAGVTQSPTHLIKTRGQQATLRCSPISGHTSVYWYQQALGLGLQFLLWYDEGEERNRGNFPPRFSGRQFPNYSSELNVNALELEDSALYLCASSFGYSPLHFGNGTRLTVT.

To note about this clone: A much larger clone is a single base away; this may be a read error. The rearrangement joins TRBV7-2 to TRBJ2-1, with a weak D call TRBD2 (5 bases). CDR1 and CDR2 from the germline V gene are SGHTA and FQGNSA. V was cut by 3 bases and J by 7 bases, with 10 bases left in between. This CDR3 contains 13 residues. CDR3 protein: CASSFPWRNEQFF. The DNA of the CDR3 is TGTGCCAGCAGCTTCCCATGGAGGAATGAGCAGTTCTTC.

Turning to this clone: A far larger clone is only one base removed, so a read error is likely. The chain carries TRBV2 and TRBJ1-6; D possibly corresponds to TRBD1 (5 bases). The CDR3 loop spans 16 amino acids. V lost 10 bases and J lost 7, with 23 bases in between. Germline CDR1 reads SNHLY; CDR2 reads FYNNEI. CDR3 loop: CAIVLTRGSENSPLHF. The CDR3 DNA reads as TGTGCCATCGTACTCACCCGGGGCAGTGAGAATTCACCCCTCCACTTT.

For this clone: Given a far larger clone just one base away, this is likely a sequencing read error. The rearrangement links TRBV4-2 to TRBJ1-5; possibly TRBD1 for D (5 bases). There are 15 residues in the CDR3. Germline loops: CDR1 LGHNA, CDR2 YNFKEQ. Trimming pared 3 bases from V and 2 bases from J, leaving 11 bases between. CDR3 sequence (DNA): TGTGCCAGCAGCCATACAGGCGGAGGCAATCAGCCCCAGCATTTT. Its translation: CASSHTGGGNQPQHF.